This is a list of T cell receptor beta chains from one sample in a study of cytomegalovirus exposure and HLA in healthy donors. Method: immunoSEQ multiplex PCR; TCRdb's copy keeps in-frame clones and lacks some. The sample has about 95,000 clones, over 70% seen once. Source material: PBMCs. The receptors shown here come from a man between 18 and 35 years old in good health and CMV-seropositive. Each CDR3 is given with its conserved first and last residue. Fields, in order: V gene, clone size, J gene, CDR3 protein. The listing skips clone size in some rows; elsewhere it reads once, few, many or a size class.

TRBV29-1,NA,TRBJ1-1,CSVPGRNEAFF
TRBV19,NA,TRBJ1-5,CASSIGTGFRNQPQHF
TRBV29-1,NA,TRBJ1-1,CSVEQGRTEAFF
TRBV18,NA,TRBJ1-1,CASSRDRGNTEAFF
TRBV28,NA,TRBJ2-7,CASSLMRGNEQYF
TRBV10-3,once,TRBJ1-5,CAISAGTRGQPQHF
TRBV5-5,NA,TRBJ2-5,CASSFGGQETQYF
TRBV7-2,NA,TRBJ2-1,CASSLNGNEQFF
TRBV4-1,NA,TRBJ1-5,CASSQDNGVGNQPQHF
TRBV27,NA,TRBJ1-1,CASSFQGAGAEAFF
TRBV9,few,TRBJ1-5,CASSRTGGSNQPQHF
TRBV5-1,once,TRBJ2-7,CASSFSRGDEQYF
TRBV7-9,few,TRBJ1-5,CASSPDRGYSNQPQHF
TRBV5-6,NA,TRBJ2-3,CASSMRRIGYSTDTQYF
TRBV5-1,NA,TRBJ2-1,CASSSVLSGGGNEQFF
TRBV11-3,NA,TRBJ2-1,CASSGIDNEQFF
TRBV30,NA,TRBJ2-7,CAWSVGRREQYF
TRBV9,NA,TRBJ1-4,CASSPPTGGNEKLFF
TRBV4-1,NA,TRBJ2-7,CASSQPSGGYEQYF
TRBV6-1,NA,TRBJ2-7,CASPGQGTSEQYF
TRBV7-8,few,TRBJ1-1,CASSGQRRMNTEAFF
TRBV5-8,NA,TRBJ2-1,CASSSGRISSYNEQFF
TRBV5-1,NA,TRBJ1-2,CASSLEARGQGYGYTF
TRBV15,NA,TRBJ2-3,CATSLNTRSGGSDTQYF
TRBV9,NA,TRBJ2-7,CASSVGGTNYEQYF
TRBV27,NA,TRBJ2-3,CASSPSEGDTQYF
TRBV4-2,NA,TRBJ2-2,CATQPGTGELFF
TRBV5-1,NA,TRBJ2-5,CASSSGGSYQETQYF